The 28 T cell receptor beta chains below were found in one sample sequenced in a study of low-dose radiotherapy and immunotherapy resistance in tumors. TRAV- and TRBV-specific primers primed first-strand cDNA, covering alpha and beta chains. TCR amplification involved about 19 PCR cycles with a constant-region primer and V-primer adapter. MiXCR, run by TCRdb on the reads, gives a single entry per CDR3 protein. The sample holds tens of thousands of distinct CDR3 sequences; about a sixth are singletons and the top ten take roughly 1.4%. Time point: after trial treatment. This sample's treatment: LDRT plus nivolumab, ipilimumab, low-dose cyclophosphamide and aspirin (RACIN trial). Material: PBMCs, obtained after low-dose radiotherapy plus immunotherapy. Every receptor here comes from a male donor with prostate cancer.

The sample holds a few counts of this clonotype. The CDR3 bases are TGTGCCAGCTCACCCGGGACTAGCGAACACTACGAGCAGTACTTC. It translates to CASSPGTSEHYEQYF. This chain links TRBV18 with TRBJ2-7; 10 positions agree with TRBD2. J lost 3 bases, V lost 3 bases, and 5 bases had no gene match. CDR3 length equals 15 residues. Per the germline V gene, CDR1 is KGHSH and CDR2 is LQKENI. Combining the CDR3 with reference TRBV18 and TRBJ2-7 gives the whole variable domain NAGVMQNPRHLVRRRGQEARLRCSPMKGHSHVYWYRQLPEEGLKFMVYLQKENIIDESGMPKERFSAEFPKEGPSILRIQQVVRGDSAAYFCASSPGTSEHYEQYFGPGTRLTVT.

This clonotype was detected many times. The rearrangement joins TRBV10-3 to TRBJ1-1; D is ambiguous. With 7 bases removed from V and 3 bases from J, the gap between germline ends came to 6 bases. CDR1 and CDR2 from the germline V gene are ENHRY and SYGVKD. The CDR3 sequence is 11 residues long. CDR3 in amino acids: CAIKEDTEAFF. CDR3 DNA: TGTGCCATCAAGGAGGACACTGAAGCTTTCTTT.

This clonotype was seen a handful of times. This chain links TRBV27 with TRBJ2-7; a weak D match, TRBD1 (5 bases). The CDR3 spans 13 residues. Germline-derived CDR1 and CDR2 are MNHEY and SMNVEV (reference sequence). V was trimmed by 2 bases and J by 6 bases, leaving 11 bases between them. CDR3 sequence: CASSLGAGSEQYF. The CDR3 DNA is TGTGCCAGCAGTTTAGGGGCCGGGTCCGAGCAGTACTTC.

The V gene is TRBV28, the J gene TRBJ2-3; D possibly corresponds to TRBD2 (5 bases). In germline, CDR1 is MDHEN, CDR2 SYDVKM. V lost 3 bases, J lost 4 bases, and 14 bases lay in between. There are 15 residues in the CDR3. The CDR3 DNA is TGTGCCAGCAGTTTCGGCAGCCTGGAGGCAGATACGCAGTATTTT. As protein: CASSFGSLEADTQYF.

Many counts were recorded for this clonotype. The chain joins TRBV27 to TRBJ2-2; perhaps TRBD2 as D (6 bases). Germline values: CDR1 MNHEY, CDR2 SMNVEV (reference sequence). This CDR3 region has 15 residues. V was trimmed by 3 bases and J by 4 bases, leaving 12 bases between them. CDR3 coding DNA: TGTGCCAGCAGTTTTCGGCGGGACGGCACCGGGGAGCTGTTTTTT. This translates into CASSFRRDGTGELFF.

In this sample, this clonotype turned up many times. The gene calls are TRBV7-2 and TRBJ2-4; tentatively, D is TRBD1 or TRBD2 (5 bases each). This CDR3 contains 16 residues. Germline V gene sequence: CDR1 SGHTA, CDR2 FQGNSA. V was clipped by 3 bases and J by 7 bases, with 19 bases between them. The CDR3: CASSFRGPQISNIQYF. The CDR3 DNA reads TGTGCCAGCAGCTTCCGGGGCCCACAAATATCGAACATTCAGTACTTC.

The table lists this clonotype with many counts. This chain joins TRBV23-1 and TRBJ2-5; 7 nucleotides agree with TRBD2. TRBV23-1 is noted as an ORF with a role that remains uncertain. The CDR3 length is 14 residues. V gave up 8 bases and J gave up 4 bases; unmatched junction bases: 10. In DNA, the CDR3 is TGCGCCAGCCCCGATGGGAGGGAAGGAGAGACCCAGTACTTC. Its translation: CASPDGREGETQYF.

This clonotype was detected many times. This sequence joins TRBV20-1 and TRBJ2-3; TRBD2 matches at 9 bases. CDR1 DFQATT and CDR2 SNEGSKA come from the germline V gene (reference sequence). There are 15 residues in the CDR3. The DNA for the CDR3 is TGCAGGGGGGCGGCGGGAGGGTCCTCCACAGATACGCAGTATTTT. It is translated as CRGAAGGSSTDTQYF.

The sample holds one count of this clonotype. Since a far larger clone is one base different, this is likely a read error. The chain employs TRBV26 and TRBJ2-1; TRBD1 is taken as the D call from the table, unchecked against the DNA. TRBV26 is classified as a pseudogene. This CDR3 spans 14 amino acids. The CDR3 spells CACSGNSLYNEQFF. For the CDR3, the DNA is TGTGCCTGCAGCGGGAATTCCCTTTACAATGAGCAGTTCTTC.

This clonotype occurred many times. J is TRBJ1-5 and V is TRBV6-6, with 7 bases identical to TRBD1. The CDR3 totals 14 residues. Germline V CDR1 and CDR2: MNHNY, SVGAGI (reference sequence). J was trimmed by 4 bases and V by 6 bases; bases with no gene match: 6. CDR3: CASSPGTENQPQHF. In DNA form, the CDR3 reads TGTGCCAGCAGCCCCGGGACAGAAAATCAGCCCCAGCATTTT.

This clonotype was seen many times. V usage is TRBV4-3 and J usage is TRBJ1-1; D is perhaps TRBD1 (5 bases). The length of the CDR3 is 20 residues. Trimming took 0 bases from V and 0 from J, leaving 23 bases between them. From germline, CDR1 is LGHNA and CDR2 YSLEER. In DNA, the CDR3 is TGCGCCAGCAGCCAAGATCTAGTGGTACTCGACAGCCCCATGAACACTGAAGCTTTCTTT. The encoded protein is CASSQDLVVLDSPMNTEAFF.

This clonotype was counted many times. The chain is built from TRBV7-2 and TRBJ1-5; D ambiguous. With 5 bases removed from V and 0 bases from J, the gap between germline ends came to 11 bases. The germline V gene encodes CDR1 SGHTA and CDR2 FQGNSA. The CDR3 is made up of 15 amino acids. The CDR3: CASSETMNSNQPQHF. For the CDR3, the DNA is TGTGCCAGCAGCGAAACGATGAATAGCAATCAGCCCCAGCATTTT. Full variable domain (outside the CDR3, taken from reference TRBV7-2 and TRBJ1-5): GAGVSQSPSNKVTEKGKDVELRCDPISGHTALYWYRQSLGQGLEFLIYFQGNSAPDKSGLPSDRFSAERTGGSVSTLTIQRTQQEDSAVYLCASSETMNSNQPQHFGDGTRLSIL.

This clonotype has just a few counts. This chain links TRBV2 with TRBJ2-1, with 9 bases fitting TRBD2. CDR3 size: 14 residues. Per germline, CDR1 SNHLY and CDR2 FYNNEI. Trimming took 8 bases from V and 2 from J; bases not matched to a gene: 4. CDR3 amino acids: CASAGGRAYNEQFF. The CDR3 coding sequence is TGTGCCAGCGCGGGAGGGAGGGCCTACAATGAGCAGTTCTTC.

V and J are TRBV6-4 and TRBJ1-1; D remains ambiguous. The CDR3 has 13 residues. Germline-derived CDR1 and CDR2 are MRHNA and SNTAGT. V was trimmed by 4 bases and J by 0 bases, leaving 6 bases between them. Here the CDR3 DNA reads TGTGCCAGCAGTGGGGTTATGAACACTGAAGCTTTCTTT. As protein: CASSGVMNTEAFF.

This clonotype was seen many times. The CDR3 DNA is TGTGCCAGCAGCTCCCAGGGGGGGGGGAACATTCAGTACTTC. It translates to CASSSQGGGNIQYF. The chain carries TRBV11-2 and TRBJ2-4; D is perhaps TRBD1 or TRBD2 (7 bases each). Germline-derived CDR1 and CDR2 are SGHAT and FQNNGV. Trimming removed 4 bases from V and 7 bases from J, with 14 bases in between. This CDR3 is 14 amino acids long.

This clonotype was picked up many times. The CDR3 DNA sequence: TGCGCCAGCAATCAGGGACAGGGCTACAATGAGCAGTTCTTC. Amino acid sequence: CASNQGQGYNEQFF. The rearrangement links TRBV5-1 to TRBJ2-1; 9 bases map to TRBD1. The V and J ends lost 6 bases and 3 bases, in that order; junction bases with no gene match: 4. Germline loops: CDR1 SGHRS, CDR2 YFSETQ. The CDR3 extends over 14 amino acids. Complete variable domain (other parts from reference TRBV5-1 and TRBJ2-1): KAGVTQTPRYLIKTRGQQVTLSCSPISGHRSVSWYQQTPGQGLQFLFEYFSETQRNKGNFPGRFSGRQFSNSRSEMNVSTLELGDSALYLCASNQGQGYNEQFFGPGTRLTVL.

This chain links TRBV7-3 with TRBJ2-1, with D possibly being TRBD2 (5 bases). The V and J ends lost 3 bases and 6 bases respectively, with 15 bases between them. Germline V lookup: CDR1 SGHTA, CDR2 FQGTGA. CDR3 length: 15 amino acids. CDR3 in amino acids: CASSLNPGKTNEQFF. For the CDR3, the DNA is TGTGCCAGCAGCTTGAATCCGGGAAAGACCAATGAGCAGTTCTTC. The full variable domain, its missing parts supplied by reference TRBV7-3 and TRBJ2-1, is GAGVSQTPSNKVTEKGKYVELRCDPISGHTALYWYRQSLGQGPEFLIYFQGTGAADDSGLPNDRFFAVRPEGSVSTLKIQRTERGDSAVYLCASSLNPGKTNEQFFGPGTRLTVL.

On this clonotype itself: It may be a read error: a sequence one base away is much more abundant. This chain uses TRBV4-3 with TRBJ2-1; 9 bases line up with TRBD2. Losses at the gene ends were 1 base for V and 10 bases for J; bases not matched to a gene: 11. Germline CDR1 reads LGHNA; CDR2 reads YSLEER. The CDR3 length is 16 residues. The CDR3 reads CASSQVWASGTYEQFF. CDR3 DNA: TGCGCCAGCAGCCAAGTGTGGGCTAGCGGGACCTACGAGCAGTTCTTC.

This chain joins TRBV6-2 or TRBV6-3 and TRBJ1-1; 7 positions match TRBD1. The germline CDR1 and CDR2 sequences are MNHEY and SVGEGT. Trimming at V came to 6 bases and at J to 2 bases, leaving 15 bases not matched to a gene. The CDR3 has 17 residues. This CDR3 reads CASSHKLGQTTNTEAFF. DNA of the CDR3: TGTGCCAGCAGCCACAAGCTGGGACAGACGACTAACACTGAAGCTTTCTTT.

CDR3 region: CASKPDGYEQYF. The CDR3 region has the DNA TGTGCCAGCAAGCCGGACGGCTACGAGCAGTACTTC. The chain uses TRBV2 and TRBJ2-7, with no clear D. Germline V gene lookup returns CDR1 SNHLY and CDR2 FYNNEI. The CDR3 runs 12 residues. Trimming cost V 7 bases and J 3 bases, with 10 bases left between them.

In regard to this clonotype: A far bigger clonotype differs at one base, so this is likely a read error. The rearrangement joins TRBV5-1 to TRBJ2-1, with TRBD2 identical over 7 bases. CDR3 length equals 16 residues. From germline, CDR1 is SGHRS and CDR2 YFSETQ. The CDR3 nucleotides are TGTGCCAGCAGCTTGGACCCAGCGGGACGGTCCTACGAGCAGTTCTTC. This gives the protein CASSLDPAGRSYEQFF.

The sample holds many counts of this clonotype. This chain connects TRBV7-2 to TRBJ2-7; unclear D gene. V was shortened by 5 bases and J by 5 bases, with 13 bases between the two germline ends. The CDR3 covers 13 residues. Germline-derived CDR1 and CDR2 are SGHTA and FQGNSA. CDR3 amino acids: CASSVDWSHEQYF. The CDR3 nucleotides are TGTGCCAGCAGCGTCGATTGGTCCCACGAGCAGTACTTC.

This clonotype came up many times. J is TRBJ1-1 and V is TRBV29-1; the match to TRBD1 covers 9 bases. The CDR3 is made up of 12 amino acids. Germline lookup yields CDR1 SQVTM and CDR2 ANQGSEA. Trimming removed 6 bases from V and 5 bases from J; junction bases left unmatched: 4. CDR3 region: CSVGTGTTEAFF. CDR3 DNA: TGCAGCGTCGGGACAGGGACGACTGAAGCTTTCTTT.

The chain links TRBV7-2 to TRBJ1-5; no firm D call. Trimming cost V 5 bases and J 3 bases, with 11 bases left between them. The germline V gene has CDR1 SGHTA and CDR2 FQGNSA. The CDR3 is 14 amino acids. The chain's CDR3 is CASSTTSPNQPQHF. The DNA for the CDR3 is TGTGCCAGCAGCACGACTAGCCCCAATCAGCCCCAGCATTTT.

This clonotype was seen repeatedly, ten times or more. This chain connects TRBV13 to TRBJ2-5; possibly TRBD2 for D (5 bases). The germline V gene has CDR1 PRHDT and CDR2 FYEKMQ (reference sequence). This CDR3 spans 13 amino acids. The V end was cut by 5 bases, the J end by 5 bases, with 12 bases between. The CDR3 sequence is CASSSSERETQYF. The CDR3 DNA reads TGTGCCAGCAGCAGTAGCGAGCGCGAGACCCAGTACTTC.

In its sample, this clonotype was seen once. The chain uses TRBV7-8 and TRBJ2-6; D unclear. Germline assignment: CDR1 SGHVS and CDR2 FQNEAQ. The CDR3 sequence is 14 residues long. V lost 5 bases and J 4 bases, leaving 9 bases between the germline ends. The CDR3 sequence is CASSPPTGANVLTF. The CDR3 nucleotides are TGTGCCAGCAGCCCACCCACGGGGGCCAACGTCCTGACTTTC.

The sample holds many counts of this clonotype. In nucleotides, the CDR3 is TGCGCCAGCAGCCAAAACTCCGGCCCGGGCACCATATATTTT. Translated, it gives CASSQNSGPGTIYF. The chain is built from TRBV4-3 and TRBJ1-3; D call uncertain. V lost 2 bases to trimming and J lost 9 bases, with 14 bases between them. Germline V gene sequence: CDR1 LGHNA, CDR2 YSLEER. This CDR3 comprises 14 residues.

Note on this clonotype: A far bigger clonotype differs at one base, so this is likely a read error. The chain is built from TRBV6-5 and TRBJ2-1; 7 bases line up with TRBD1. The germline gives CDR1 MNHEY, CDR2 SVGAGI. The CDR3 contains 13 residues. The CDR3 region is CASRYRGDNEQIF. CDR3 nucleotides: TGTGCCAGCAGGTACAGGGGAGACAATGAGCAGATCTTC.